These 28 T cell receptor beta chains share one sample of origin, sequenced in a study of blood T cell repertoires in COVID-19 (TCRdb year 2020). The method behind the library was the immunoSEQ multiplex PCR assay. TCRdb took over this immuneACCESS table, retaining in-frame rearrangements with V and J assigned. Such tables are incomplete; in checked studies, under half of the missing clones stem from an unresolved V gene, and the remainder is unexplained. Counted in this sample were some 70,000 clones; 86% of them appeared once. The ten largest account for about 8% of the sample. The source material was peripheral blood. These TCRs come from a man younger than 40 with acute or convalescent COVID-19.

This clone showed up just a few times. The chain is built from TRBV28 and TRBJ2-7; weak D call: TRBD2 (6 bases). The CDR3 spans 15 residues. Trimming left V 7 bases short and J 4 bases short, with 20 bases between. In germline, CDR1 is MDHEN, CDR2 SYDVKM. The CDR3 loop reads CASTEGLEFRYEQYF. CDR3 coding DNA: TGTGCCAGCACGGAGGGCCTTGAATTTCGTTACGAGCAGTACTTC.

V and J are TRBV28 and TRBJ2-2, with 10 bases identical to TRBD1. Germline V lookup: CDR1 MDHEN, CDR2 SYDVKM. The CDR3 runs 16 residues. V was clipped by 7 bases and J by 5 bases; unmatched bases: 10. DNA for the CDR3: TGTGCCAGCACCTGGGCCCGGACAGGGGGGACCGGGGAGCTGTTTTTT. Residues: CASTWARTGGTGELFF.

This sequence joins TRBV9 and TRBJ2-5; the D gene is possibly TRBD1 (5 bases). CDR1 and CDR2 from the germline V gene are SGDLS and YYNGEE. The ends were cut back, 4 bases at V and 0 bases at J, with 13 bases in the middle. This CDR3 spans 15 amino acids. CDR3 bases: TGTGCCAGCAGCCCCCACGACAGTTACCAAGAGACCCAGTACTTC. Its protein is CASSPHDSYQETQYF.

The chain uses TRBV28 and TRBJ1-5, with 8 bases identical to TRBD1. This CDR3 is built from 19 residues. The V gene's germline CDR1 is MDHEN and CDR2 SYDVKM. J gave up 1 base and V 6 bases, and 17 bases lay outside the gene matches. The CDR3 DNA is TGTGCCAGCAGGCAAACAGGGGGTCTTACGGTTTGGAGCAATCAGCCCCAGCATTTT. Its translation is CASRQTGGLTVWSNQPQHF.

V and J are TRBV15 and TRBJ2-1; TRBD1 aligns across 11 bases. CDR3 size: 15 residues. The germline V gene has CDR1 LNHNV and CDR2 YYDKDF (reference sequence). Trimming removed 5 bases from V and 5 bases from J; junction bases left unmatched: 5. The CDR3 coding sequence is TGTGCCACCAGCGGGGGACAGGGGGTGGACAATGAGCAGTTCTTC. As protein: CATSGGQGVDNEQFF.

In this sample, this clone turned up a few times. This chain joins TRBV5-1 and TRBJ2-7, with 7 nucleotides matching TRBD1. The V and J ends lost 0 bases and 1 base, in that order; junction bases with no gene match: 1. CDR3 length equals 14 residues. From germline, CDR1 is SGHRS and CDR2 YFSETQ. The CDR3 DNA reads as TGCGCCAGCAGCTTGGCCAGGGGGTCCTACGAGCAGTACTTC. As protein: CASSLARGSYEQYF.

J is TRBJ2-7 and V is TRBV28; TRBD2 aligns across 10 bases. The CDR3 runs to 15 residues. The V and J ends lost 6 bases and 5 bases, in that order; junction bases with no gene match: 10. Germline loops: CDR1 MDHEN, CDR2 SYDVKM. The CDR3 spells CASRPVASGRNEQYF. CDR3 DNA: TGTGCCAGCAGGCCCGTGGCTAGCGGGAGAAACGAGCAGTACTTC. Using reference TRBV28 and TRBJ2-7 for the parts outside the CDR3, the full variable domain is DVKVTQSSRYLVKRTGEKVFLECVQDMDHENMFWYRQDPGLGLRLIYFSYDVKMKEKGDIPEGYSVSREKKERFSLILESASTNQTSMYLCASRPVASGRNEQYFGPGTRLTVT.

J is TRBJ1-4 and V is TRBV9; TRBD1 might be the D (5 bases). CDR3 length: 12 amino acids. Germline V gives CDR1 SGDLS, CDR2 YYNGEE. V lost 3 bases and J 7 bases, leaving 7 bases between the germline ends. The CDR3 here is CASSGDSEKLFF. As DNA, the CDR3 is TGTGCCAGCAGCGGAGACAGTGAAAAACTGTTTTTT.

The gene calls are TRBV29-1 and TRBJ2-5, with TRBD1 identical over 9 bases. The germline gives CDR1 SQVTM, CDR2 ANQGSEA. CDR3 length: 12 residues. With V trimmed by 6 bases and J by 4 bases, 3 bases remained unmatched. CDR3 region: CSVGTGRETQYF. DNA for the CDR3: TGCAGCGTGGGGACAGGGAGAGAGACCCAGTACTTC.

This chain uses TRBV4-3 with TRBJ2-1; possible D gene TRBD2, 5 bases. There are 15 residues in the CDR3. Germline CDR1 and CDR2: LGHNA and YSLEER. V gave up 1 base and J gave up 2 bases, with 9 bases separating them. The CDR3 coding sequence is TGCGCCAGCAGCCAAGGGCAGAGGGCCTACAATGAGCAGTTCTTC. Its translation is CASSQGQRAYNEQFF.

This clone was recorded once. The rearrangement links TRBV7-6 to TRBJ2-7, with 7 bases fitting TRBD2. V trimming: 0 bases; J trimming: 2 bases; junction bases outside the gene matches: 4. CDR3 length: 15 amino acids. Germline V CDR1 and CDR2: SGHVS, FNYEAQ. CDR3 nucleotide sequence: TGTGCCAGCAGCTTAGCCCCGGGGGGAGCCTACGAGCAGTACTTC. Translation: CASSLAPGGAYEQYF.

V usage is TRBV29-1 and J usage is TRBJ2-5, with D tentatively TRBD2 (6 bases). Trimming removed 4 bases from V and 5 bases from J, with 11 bases in between. Germline CDR1 and CDR2: SQVTM and ANQGSEA. CDR3 size: 12 residues. CDR3: CSVARDEETQYF. The CDR3 nucleotides read TGCAGCGTTGCGCGGGACGAGGAGACCCAGTACTTC. Drawing the rest from reference TRBV29-1 and TRBJ2-5, the complete variable domain is SAVISQKPSRDICQRGTSLTIQCQVDSQVTMMFWYRQQPGQSLTLIATANQGSEATYESGFVIDKFPISRPNLTFSTLTVSNMSPEDSSIYLCSVARDEETQYFGPGTRLLVL.

The J gene is TRBJ2-1, the V gene TRBV7-2, with D perhaps TRBD2 (6 bases). CDR3 length: 14 amino acids. CDR1 and CDR2 (germline): SGHTA, FQGNSA. Trimming cost V 6 bases and J 9 bases, with 18 bases left between them. CDR3 sequence reads: CASSPYGAGGEQFF. Here the CDR3 DNA reads TGTGCCAGCAGTCCCTATGGGGCCGGGGGTGAGCAGTTCTTC.

V is TRBV5-1 and J is TRBJ2-2; no definite D call. Looked up from germline, CDR1 is SGHRS and CDR2 is YFSETQ. The CDR3 sequence is 15 residues long. V lost 0 bases and J 1 base, leaving 7 bases between the germline ends. In DNA, the CDR3 is TGCGCCAGCAGCTTGGTATACAGGAACACCGGGGAGCTGTTTTTT. Its translation is CASSLVYRNTGELFF.

The chain links TRBV7-2 to TRBJ2-3; D possibly corresponds to TRBD2 (6 bases). The germline V gene encodes CDR1 SGHTA and CDR2 FQGNSA. Trimming left V 6 bases short and J 4 bases short, with 11 bases between. The CDR3 sequence is 13 residues long. The CDR3 protein is CASRFGGADTQYF. The CDR3, as DNA: TGTGCCAGCAGATTTGGAGGGGCAGATACGCAGTATTTT.

This rearrangement joins TRBV6-1 to TRBJ1-5; 9 bases line up with TRBD1. The CDR3 runs 17 residues. The germline V gene has CDR1 MNHNS and CDR2 SASEGT. The V gene end was trimmed by 2 bases and the J gene end by 0 bases; junction bases not matched to a gene: 5. CDR3 DNA sequence: TGTGCCAGCAGTGAACGGACAGGGGTTTATAGCAATCAGCCCCAGCATTTT. Residues: CASSERTGVYSNQPQHF.

The chain has TRBV28 and TRBJ2-7, with a possible D match to TRBD1 (6 bases). This CDR3 region has 13 residues. Germline V CDR1 and CDR2: MDHEN, SYDVKM. V was shortened by 6 bases and J by 6 bases, with 15 bases between the two germline ends. CDR3 sequence (DNA): TGTGCCAGCAGGAGCGAACAGGGTCCCGAGCAGTACTTC. It encodes CASRSEQGPEQYF.

The V gene is TRBV11-2, the J gene TRBJ2-1; D may be TRBD2 (6 bases). The CDR3 has 17 amino acids. CDR1 and CDR2 (germline): SGHAT, FQNNGV. Trimming stripped 0 bases from V and 4 bases from J, with 16 bases between. In DNA, the CDR3 is TGTGCCAGCAGCTTAGATGTGGGAGGAAGGATATACAATGAGCAGTTCTTC. This sequence encodes CASSLDVGGRIYNEQFF.

This chain links TRBV7-2 with TRBJ2-3, with a weak D call TRBD1 (5 bases). Germline lookup yields CDR1 SGHTA and CDR2 FQGNSA. The CDR3 covers 15 residues. Trimming took 2 bases from V and 2 from J, leaving 11 bases between them. The chain's CDR3 is CASSLLRGSTDTQYF. CDR3 nucleotide sequence: TGTGCCAGCAGCTTATTAAGGGGCTCCACAGATACGCAGTATTTT.

V and J are TRBV15 and TRBJ2-3; TRBD2 matches 14 bases. The V and J ends lost 5 bases and 6 bases, in that order; junction bases with no gene match: 10. CDR3 length equals 17 residues. Germline loops: CDR1 LNHNV, CDR2 YYDKDF (reference sequence). CDR3 nucleotides: TGTGCCACCAGCGCTTCCGGGACTAGCGGGAGCCTGGATACGCAGTATTTT. Its translation: CATSASGTSGSLDTQYF.

The chain uses TRBV18 and TRBJ1-4; tentative D call: TRBD1 (5 bases). V lost 3 bases to trimming and J lost 7 bases, with 9 bases between them. CDR1 and CDR2 from the germline V gene are KGHSH and LQKENI. The CDR3 is 13 residues long. CDR3 nucleotide sequence: TGTGCCAGCTCACCCCAGGGTGTTGAAAAACTGTTTTTT. It is translated as CASSPQGVEKLFF.

The rearrangement joins TRBV5-1 to TRBJ2-3, with 10 bases lining up with TRBD1. With 5 bases clipped from V and 2 bases from J, the junction kept 17 bases outside the gene matches. CDR1 is SGHRS and CDR2 is YFSETQ in the germline V gene. This CDR3 spans 19 amino acids. Written as DNA, the CDR3 is TGCGCCAGCAGATGGGAGTCGACAGGGGGCAATTTCGCCACAGATACGCAGTATTTT. Protein product: CASRWESTGGNFATDTQYF.

The gene calls are TRBV19 and TRBJ1-5; D is possibly TRBD1 (6 bases). The germline V gene encodes CDR1 LNHDA and CDR2 SQIVND (reference sequence). Trimming removed 3 bases from V and 7 bases from J, with 13 bases in between. The CDR3 is made up of 14 amino acids. CDR3 sequence (DNA): TGTGCCAGTAGTATTGGGGGCGCAGGACAGCCCCAGCATTTT. This translates into CASSIGGAGQPQHF.

This chain links TRBV5-4 with TRBJ2-2, with TRBD2 matching over 10 bases. CDR3 length: 17 residues. V dropped 0 bases and J dropped 3; count of bases not matched to a gene: 5. Germline V gene lookup returns CDR1 SGHNT and CDR2 YYREEE (reference sequence). The CDR3 reads CASSLASGRADTGELFF. The CDR3, as DNA: TGTGCCAGCAGCTTGGCGAGCGGGAGGGCCGACACCGGGGAGCTGTTTTTT.

This sequence joins TRBV5-6 and TRBJ2-7; tentatively, D is TRBD1 (5 bases). V was trimmed by 2 bases and J by 4 bases, leaving 19 bases between them. Germline V gene lookup returns CDR1 SGHDT and CDR2 YYEEEE. This CDR3 has 16 amino acids. The DNA of the CDR3 is TGTGCCAGCAGCTTCCCTACGGCCCTAGGGGCTTACGAGCAGTACTTC. This encodes CASSFPTALGAYEQYF. The entire variable domain, with the rest obtained from reference TRBV5-6 and TRBJ2-7, is as follows: DAGVTQSPTHLIKTRGQQVTLRCSPKSGHDTVSWYQQALGQGPQFIFQYYEEEERQRGNFPDRFSGHQFPNYSSELNVNALLLGDSALYLCASSFPTALGAYEQYFGPGTRLTVT.

The V and J genes are TRBV27 and TRBJ2-7; 8 bases line up with TRBD2. The germline V gene encodes CDR1 MNHEY and CDR2 SMNVEV (reference sequence). There are 14 residues in the CDR3. V gave up 5 bases and J gave up 1 base; unmatched junction bases: 4. The CDR3: CASSPGTRSYEQYF. DNA for the CDR3: TGTGCCAGCAGTCCGGGGACTAGGTCCTACGAGCAGTACTTC.

The rearrangement uses TRBV25-1 and TRBJ1-4, with a possible D match to TRBD1 (6 bases). Trimming took 5 bases from V and 3 from J, leaving 10 bases between them. This CDR3 is built from 14 residues. Germline V CDR1 and CDR2: MGHDK, SYGVNS. As DNA, the CDR3 is TGTGCCAGCAGTTCCGGACAGCCTAATGAAAAACTGTTTTTT. Its translation is CASSSGQPNEKLFF.

The V and J genes are TRBV19 and TRBJ2-5, with 8 nucleotides matching TRBD2. Germline V gene data show CDR1 as LNHDA and CDR2 as SQIVND (reference sequence). V lost 4 bases and J lost 5; bases outside the gene matches: 6. The CDR3 runs to 14 residues. This CDR3 reads CASSTPGRGETQYF. DNA for the CDR3: TGTGCCAGTAGTACTCCCGGGAGGGGGGAGACCCAGTACTTC.